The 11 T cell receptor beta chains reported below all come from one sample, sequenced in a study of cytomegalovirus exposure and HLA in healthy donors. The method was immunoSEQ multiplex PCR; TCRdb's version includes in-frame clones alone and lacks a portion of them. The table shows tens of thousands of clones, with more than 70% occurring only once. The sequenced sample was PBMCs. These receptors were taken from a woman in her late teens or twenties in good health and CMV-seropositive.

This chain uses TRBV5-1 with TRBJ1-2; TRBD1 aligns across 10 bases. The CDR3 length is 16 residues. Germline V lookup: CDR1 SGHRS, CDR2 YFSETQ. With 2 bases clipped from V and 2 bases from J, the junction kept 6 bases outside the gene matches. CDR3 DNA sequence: TGCGCCAGCAGCTTTGGGGAGACAGGGGGCAACTATGGCTACACCTTC. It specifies CASSFGETGGNYGYTF.

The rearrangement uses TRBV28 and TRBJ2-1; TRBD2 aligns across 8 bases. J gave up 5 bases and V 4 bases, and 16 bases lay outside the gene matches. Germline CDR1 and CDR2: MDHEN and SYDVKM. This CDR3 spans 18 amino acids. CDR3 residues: CASSSPISGAYPNNEQFF. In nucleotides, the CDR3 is TGTGCCAGCAGTTCCCCGATTAGCGGGGCCTACCCCAACAATGAGCAGTTCTTC.

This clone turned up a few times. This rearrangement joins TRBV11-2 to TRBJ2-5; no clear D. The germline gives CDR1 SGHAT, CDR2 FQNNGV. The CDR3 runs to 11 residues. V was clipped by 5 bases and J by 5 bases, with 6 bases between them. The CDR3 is CASSPRETQYF. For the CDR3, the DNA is TGTGCCAGCAGCCCCAGGGAGACCCAGTACTTC.

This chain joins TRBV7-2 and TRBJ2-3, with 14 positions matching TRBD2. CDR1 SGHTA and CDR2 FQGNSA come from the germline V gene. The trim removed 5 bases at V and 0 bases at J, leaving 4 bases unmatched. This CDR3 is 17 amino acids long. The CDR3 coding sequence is TGTGCCAGCAGCCGGGGACTAGCGGGGGTTAGCACAGATACGCAGTATTTT. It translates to CASSRGLAGVSTDTQYF. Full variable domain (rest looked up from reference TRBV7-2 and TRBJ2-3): GAGVSQSPSNKVTEKGKDVELRCDPISGHTALYWYRQSLGQGLEFLIYFQGNSAPDKSGLPSDRFSAERTGGSVSTLTIQRTQQEDSAVYLCASSRGLAGVSTDTQYFGPGTRLTVL.

The CDR3 region is CAWGTGGMGGYTF. CDR3 nucleotide sequence: TGTGCCTGGGGCACAGGGGGGATGGGAGGCTACACCTTC. The chain joins TRBV30 to TRBJ1-2; 8 bases align to TRBD1. From germline, CDR1 is GTSNPN and CDR2 SVGIG (reference sequence). Unmatched junction bases numbered 10, after V lost 5 bases and J lost 8 bases. This CDR3 spans 13 amino acids. The entire variable domain, with the rest obtained from reference TRBV30 and TRBJ1-2, is as follows: SQTIHQWPATLVQPVGSPLSLECTVEGTSNPNLYWYRQAAGRGLQLLFYSVGIGQISSEVPQNLSASRPQDRQFILSSKKLLLSDSGFYLCAWGTGGMGGYTFGSGTRLTVV.

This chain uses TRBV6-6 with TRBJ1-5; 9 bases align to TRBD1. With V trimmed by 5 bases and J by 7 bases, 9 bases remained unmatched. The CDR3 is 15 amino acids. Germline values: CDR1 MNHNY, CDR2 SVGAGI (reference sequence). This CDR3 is CASSAGTGYAQPQHF. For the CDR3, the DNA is TGTGCCAGCAGTGCCGGGACAGGGTACGCGCAGCCCCAGCATTTT.

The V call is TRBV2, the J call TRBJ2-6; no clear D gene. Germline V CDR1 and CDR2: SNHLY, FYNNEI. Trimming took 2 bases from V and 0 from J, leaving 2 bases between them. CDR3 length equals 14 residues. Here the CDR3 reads CASSERSGANVLTF. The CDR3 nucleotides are TGTGCCAGCAGTGAACGCTCTGGGGCCAACGTCCTGACTTTC.

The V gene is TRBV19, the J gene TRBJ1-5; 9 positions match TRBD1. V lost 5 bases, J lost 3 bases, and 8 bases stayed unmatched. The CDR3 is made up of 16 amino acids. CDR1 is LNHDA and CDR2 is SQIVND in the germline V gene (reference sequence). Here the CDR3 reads CASSETGGGTNQPQHF. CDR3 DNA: TGTGCCAGTAGTGAGACAGGGGGTGGGACCAATCAGCCCCAGCATTTT.

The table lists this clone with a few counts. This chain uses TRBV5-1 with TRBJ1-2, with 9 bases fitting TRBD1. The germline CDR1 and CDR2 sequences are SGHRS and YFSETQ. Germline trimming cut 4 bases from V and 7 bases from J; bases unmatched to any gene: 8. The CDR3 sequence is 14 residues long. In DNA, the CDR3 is TGCGCCAGCAGCCCACTACAGGGGGCAGGTGGCTACACCTTC. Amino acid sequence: CASSPLQGAGGYTF.

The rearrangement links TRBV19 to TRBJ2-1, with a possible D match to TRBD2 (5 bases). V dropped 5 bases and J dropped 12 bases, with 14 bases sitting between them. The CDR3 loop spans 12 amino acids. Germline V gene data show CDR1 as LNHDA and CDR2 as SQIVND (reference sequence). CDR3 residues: CASSPGLVAQFF. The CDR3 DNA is TGTGCCAGTAGTCCCGGACTGGTGGCGCAGTTCTTC.

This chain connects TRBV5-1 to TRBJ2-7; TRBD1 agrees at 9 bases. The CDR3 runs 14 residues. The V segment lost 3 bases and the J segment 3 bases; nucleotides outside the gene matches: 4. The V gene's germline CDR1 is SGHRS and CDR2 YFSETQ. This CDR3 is CASSSGQGSYEQYF. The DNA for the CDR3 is TGCGCCAGCAGCTCGGGACAGGGAAGCTACGAGCAGTACTTC.